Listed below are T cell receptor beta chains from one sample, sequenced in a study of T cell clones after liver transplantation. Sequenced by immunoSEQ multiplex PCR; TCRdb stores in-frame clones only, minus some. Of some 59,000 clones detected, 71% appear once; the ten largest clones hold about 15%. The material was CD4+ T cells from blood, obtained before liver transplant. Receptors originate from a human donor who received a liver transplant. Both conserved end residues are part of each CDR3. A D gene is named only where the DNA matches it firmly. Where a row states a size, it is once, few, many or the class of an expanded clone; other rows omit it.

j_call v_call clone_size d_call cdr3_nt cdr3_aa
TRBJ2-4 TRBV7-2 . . TGTGCCAGCAGCTTAGTCGCGGGAAACATTCAGTACTTC CASSLVAGNIQYF
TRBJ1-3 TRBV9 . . TGTGCCAGCAGCCCCCAGGGGCCCTCCTCTGGAAACACCATATATTTT CASSPQGPSSGNTIYF
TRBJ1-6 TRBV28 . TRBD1 TGTGCCAGCAGCCCGACAGGGGGGAGATCACCCCTCCACTTT CASSPTGGRSPLHF
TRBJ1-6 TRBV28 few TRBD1 TGTGCCAGCAGTTGGGACAGGAGGTCCTATAATTCACCCCTCCACTTT CASSWDRRSYNSPLHF
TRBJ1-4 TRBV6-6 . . TGTGCCAGCAGCCCGACTCGGACGGGGGAAAAACTGTTTTTT CASSPTRTGEKLFF
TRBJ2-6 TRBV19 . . TGTGCCAGTAGTACCCTCCCCCGGGACTTCCTCTCTGGGGCCAACGTCCTGACTTTC CASSTLPRDFLSGANVLTF
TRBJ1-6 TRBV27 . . TGTGCCAGCAGTTCCGGGGTCGTCTCCTATAATTCACCCCTCCACTTT CASSSGVVSYNSPLHF
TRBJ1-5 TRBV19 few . TGTGCCAGTAGGGAGGGACTAGGCAACAATCAGCCCCAGCATTTT CASREGLGNNQPQHF
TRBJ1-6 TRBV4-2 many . TGTGCCAGCAGCCAAGATGTCAGCTCCTATAATTCACCCCTCCACTTT CASSQDVSSYNSPLHF
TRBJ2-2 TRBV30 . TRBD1 TGTGCCTGGAAGAGACAGGGCACCGGGGAGCTGTTTTTT CAWKRQGTGELFF
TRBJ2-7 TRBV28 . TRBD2 TGTGCCAGCAGAAAGCGGGGGTCGTCCTACGAGCAGTACTTC CASRKRGSSYEQYF
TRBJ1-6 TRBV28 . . TGTGCCAGCAGTAAAGGACAGTTCTATTCACCCCTCCACTTT CASSKGQFYSPLHF
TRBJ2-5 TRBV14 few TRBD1 TGTGCCAGCAGCCAAGAAGGAGGGCGGGACAGGGGTCGGGAGACCCAGTACTTC CASSQEGGRDRGRETQYF
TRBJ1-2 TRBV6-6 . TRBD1 TGTGCCAGCAGCTCCACCGGGACAGGGGGGTATGGCTACACCTTC CASSSTGTGGYGYTF
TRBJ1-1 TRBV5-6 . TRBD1 TGTGCCAGCAGCTTGGCCGGGACAGGGCGGATAATGAACACTGAAGCTTTCTTT CASSLAGTGRIMNTEAFF
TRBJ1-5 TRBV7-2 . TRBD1 TGTGCCAGCAGACGGGACAGGGGAGGACAGCCCCAGCATTTT CASRRDRGGQPQHF